The source of this TCR beta chain is a study of T cells in women clearing cervical HPV infection. About the study: Case blood drawn at lesion detection; control blood after infection cleared. The study, taken as a whole, reports: TRBV6-7 abundance was lower in cases than controls (around 0.1% versus 0.15%).

Germline V gene sequence: CDR1 SGHDT, CDR2 YYEEEE. The CDR3 sequence is 15 residues long. V was pared by 4 bases and J by 3 bases, with 9 bases of the junction left unmatched. Comments on this clone: The antigen is unknown. From the germline J gene comes the end of the CDR3, since the read stops 3 residues before it.

Measured with immunoSEQ multiplex PCR; TCRdb has only the in-frame clones, and not every one. The sample has roughly 48,000 clones; the top ten hold about 1.6%. Dot-blot hybridization genotyped cervical HPV amplified with MY09/MY11 PCR. This receptor was identified in a woman between 18 and 69 years old with a cervical HPV16 infection that either progressed to CIN3+ or cleared (not recorded which). The sample comprised blood buffy coat. The chain couples TRBV5-6 to TRBJ1-1; TRBD1 agrees at 7 bases. CDR3 amino acids: CASSITPQGYTEAFF. CDR3 DNA (partial): TGTGCCAGCAGCATCACACCACAGGGGTACACTGAA.